This record covers a single TCR beta chain. The antigen remains unidentified. The data were taken from a study of monozygotic twins with inflammatory bowel disease. TCRdb reprocessed the 5' RACE reads, with one entry per CDR3 protein and no DNA. The sample includes nearly 45,000 distinct CDR3 sequences. RNA in its total form was extracted from whole blood, and T cells were not sorted. CDR3 size: 17 residues. CDR1 and CDR2 (germline): SGHAT, FQNNGV. Whole-study findings and limits: Possibly reflecting limited power, no difference in repertoire similarity was found between concordant and discordant twins. IBD patients had lower TCRbeta diversity (inverse Simpson) than healthy co-twins. Clonotypes shared with others were fewer in IBD patients than in healthy twins, especially with disease activity.

The source is a human donor with ulcerative colitis or Crohn's disease, or a healthy co-twin of an affected twin (not recorded which). The sequencing sample was made of blood. V usage is TRBV11-2 and J usage is TRBJ2-4; lacking DNA, the TRBD2 call made by TCRdb goes unchecked. CDR3 sequence: CASSTHRWQPYKNMQYF.